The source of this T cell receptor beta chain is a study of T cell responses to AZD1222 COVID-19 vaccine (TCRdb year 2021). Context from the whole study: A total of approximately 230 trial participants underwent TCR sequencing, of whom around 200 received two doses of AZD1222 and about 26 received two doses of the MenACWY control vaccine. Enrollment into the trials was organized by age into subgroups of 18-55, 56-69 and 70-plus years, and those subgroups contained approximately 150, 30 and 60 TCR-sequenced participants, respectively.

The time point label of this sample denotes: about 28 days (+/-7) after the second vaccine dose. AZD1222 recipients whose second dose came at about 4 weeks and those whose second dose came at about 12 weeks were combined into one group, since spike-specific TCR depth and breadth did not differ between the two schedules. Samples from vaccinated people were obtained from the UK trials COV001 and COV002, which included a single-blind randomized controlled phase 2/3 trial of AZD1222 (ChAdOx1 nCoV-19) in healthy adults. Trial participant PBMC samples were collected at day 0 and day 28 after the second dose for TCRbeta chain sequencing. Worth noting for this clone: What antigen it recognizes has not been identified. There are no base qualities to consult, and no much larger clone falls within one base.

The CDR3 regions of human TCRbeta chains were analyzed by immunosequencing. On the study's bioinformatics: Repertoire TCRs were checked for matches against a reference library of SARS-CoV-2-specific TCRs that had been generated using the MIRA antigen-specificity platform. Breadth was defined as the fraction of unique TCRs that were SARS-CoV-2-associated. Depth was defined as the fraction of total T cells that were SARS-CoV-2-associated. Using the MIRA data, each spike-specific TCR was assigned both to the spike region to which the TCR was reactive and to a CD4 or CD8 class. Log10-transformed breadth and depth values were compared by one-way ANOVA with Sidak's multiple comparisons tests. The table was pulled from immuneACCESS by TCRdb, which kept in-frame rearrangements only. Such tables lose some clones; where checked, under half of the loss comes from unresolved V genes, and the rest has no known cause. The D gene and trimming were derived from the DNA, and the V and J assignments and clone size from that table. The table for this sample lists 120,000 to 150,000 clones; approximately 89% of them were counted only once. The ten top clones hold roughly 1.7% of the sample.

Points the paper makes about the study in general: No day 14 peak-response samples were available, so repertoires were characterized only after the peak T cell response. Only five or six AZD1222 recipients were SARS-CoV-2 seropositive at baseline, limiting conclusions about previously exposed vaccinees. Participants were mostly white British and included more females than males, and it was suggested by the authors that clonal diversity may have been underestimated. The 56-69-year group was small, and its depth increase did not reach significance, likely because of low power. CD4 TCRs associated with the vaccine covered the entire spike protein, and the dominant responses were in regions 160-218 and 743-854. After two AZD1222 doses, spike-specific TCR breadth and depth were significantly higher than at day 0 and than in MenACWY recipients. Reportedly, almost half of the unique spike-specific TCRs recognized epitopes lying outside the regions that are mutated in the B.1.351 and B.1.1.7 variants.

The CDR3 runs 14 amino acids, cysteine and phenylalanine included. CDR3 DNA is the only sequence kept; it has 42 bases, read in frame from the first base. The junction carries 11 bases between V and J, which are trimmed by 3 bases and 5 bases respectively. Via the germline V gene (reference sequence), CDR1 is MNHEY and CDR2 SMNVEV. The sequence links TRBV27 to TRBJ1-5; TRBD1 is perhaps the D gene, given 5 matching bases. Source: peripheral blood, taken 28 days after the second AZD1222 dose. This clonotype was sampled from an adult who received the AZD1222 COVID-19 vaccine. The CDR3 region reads CASSFRGSYQPQHF. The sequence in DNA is TGTGCCAGCAGTTTTAGGGGTTCATATCAGCCCCAGCATTTT.